Listed below are T cell receptor beta chains from one sample, sequenced in a study of CD8+ T cells in alopecia areata. The data were produced by immunoSEQ multiplex PCR, yet TCRdb's version contains in-frame clones alone and is incomplete. This table holds 110,000 to 150,000 clones, about 60% found once. The sequencing here drew on CD4+ T cells sorted from blood, taken at week 0. The receptors originated from a human donor with alopecia areata. The CDR3 runs from the conserved cysteine through the conserved F or W. A D gene is named only where the DNA matches it firmly. Some rows have no size entry. The others give once, few or many, or a class for an expanded clone.

clone_size	d_call	v_call	j_call	cdr3_nt	cdr3_aa
NA	TRBD2	TRBV7-2	TRBJ2-3	TGTGCCAGCAGCCGACCTATAGTGGGCGGGGGGGCTTTGACAGATACGCAGTATTTT	CASSRPIVGGGALTDTQYF
NA	NA	TRBV7-2	TRBJ1-5	TGTGCCAGCAGCGGAGGAGGGACGATAAGCAATCAGCCCCAGCATTTT	CASSGGGTISNQPQHF
NA	NA	TRBV7-9	TRBJ2-7	TGTGCCAGCAGCCCGAGGGGTTCCTACGAGCAGTACTTC	CASSPRGSYEQYF
NA	NA	TRBV7-8	TRBJ2-7	TGTGCCAGCAGCCTGAGCGGTACCACGTCCTACGAGCAGTACTTC	CASSLSGTTSYEQYF
NA	TRBD2	TRBV19	TRBJ2-3	TGTGCCAGTAGTGTCGGGGGGGTAGTACATGGCACAGATACGCAGTATTTT	CASSVGGVVHGTDTQYF
few	TRBD2	TRBV29-1	TRBJ2-3	TGCAGCGTTGGAAGGACTAGCGGCGAGGGAGATACGCAGTATTTT	CSVGRTSGEGDTQYF
NA	NA	TRBV6-1	TRBJ1-1	TGTGCCAGCAGTCTGACAGGGAACACTGAAGCTTTCTTT	CASSLTGNTEAFF
NA	NA	TRBV7-9	TRBJ2-5	TGTGCCAGCAGCCTTCAAGAGACCCAGTACTTC	CASSLQETQYF
NA	NA	TRBV15	TRBJ2-3	TGTGCCACCAGCAGAGAGGCGATAAATACGCAGTATTTT	CATSREAINTQYF
NA	TRBD1	TRBV7-6	TRBJ2-7	TGTGCCAGCAGACGCAACGGACAGGGGGTCGATGAGCAGTACTTC	CASRRNGQGVDEQYF
few	TRBD1	TRBV29-1	TRBJ2-7	TGCAGCGCTCGGGACAGCTCAACCTACGAGCAGTACTTC	CSARDSSTYEQYF
once	NA	TRBV30	TRBJ1-1	TGTGCCTGGAGTTCTGCCTCTGAAGCTTTCTTT	CAWSSASEAFF
few	NA	TRBV6-1	TRBJ1-5	TGTGCCAGCAGTGAAGCGGAGACAGCATATAGCAATCAGCCCCAGCATTTT	CASSEAETAYSNQPQHF
NA	TRBD1	TRBV5-6	TRBJ2-7	TGTGCCAGCAGCTCCTACAGGGGTTACTCTTACGAGCAGTACTTC	CASSSYRGYSYEQYF
NA	NA	TRBV6-5	TRBJ1-1	TGTGCCAGCAGTGTCTCGGGGGCGCGGAACACTGAAGCTTTCTTT	CASSVSGARNTEAFF
once	NA	TRBV30	TRBJ2-5	TGTGCCTGGAGTCATAAAATGCGGGAGACCCAGTACTTC	CAWSHKMRETQYF
NA	TRBD1	TRBV10-3	TRBJ1-2	TGTGCCATCAGTGAAGTGACAGGGGGCGGCTATGGCTACACCTTC	CAISEVTGGGYGYTF
few	NA	TRBV27	TRBJ2-7	TGTGCCAGCAGCCAGAGAACGGGGGCAGTGCAGTACTTC	CASSQRTGAVQYF
NA	NA	TRBV5-1	TRBJ2-5	TGCGCCAGCAGCTTCTATCTTACTTCGGAGACCCAGTACTTC	CASSFYLTSETQYF
few	TRBD2	TRBV15	TRBJ2-3	TGTGCCACCAGCTCCCGCGATGGGGGGGGCACAGATACGCAGTATTTT	CATSSRDGGGTDTQYF
NA	TRBD2	TRBV7-7	TRBJ2-3	TGTGCTAGCAGCCCTAGAGCGGGGTCCACAGATACGCAGTATTTT	CASSPRAGSTDTQYF
few	TRBD1	TRBV18	TRBJ2-7	TGTGCCAGCTCACCACCGACCAGGGGGCAGGAGCAGTACTTC	CASSPPTRGQEQYF